This T cell receptor beta chain was sequenced for a study of shared clonotypes between healthy human individuals. Study-level information: Per donor, CD8 memory used one plate, CD8 naive used two, CD4 memory used three and CD4 naive used three.

TCRdb's copy holds only in-frame clones and misses some; the assay was immunoSEQ multiplex PCR. The sample yields about 2.4 million clones, around 94% seen once. In germline, CDR1 is SGHAT, CDR2 FQNNGV. The J segment lost 4 bases and the V segment lost 1 base, leaving 3 bases of the junction unmatched. The CDR3 consists of 15 residues. Memory CD4+ cells were the fraction left after CD45RA+ naive selection. Sequenced input: naive CD4+ T cells sorted from blood. As for subset: CD45RA+ positively selected. The chain carries TRBV11-2 and TRBJ2-1, with 8 bases matching TRBD1. This clonotype originated in a young man in good health. CDR3: CASSLVWDRYNEQFF. In DNA form, the CDR3 reads TGTGCCAGCAGCTTAGTATGGGACAGGTACAATGAGCAGTTCTTC. The full variable domain, rest sourced from reference TRBV11-2 and TRBJ2-1, is EAGVAQSPRYKIIEKRQSVAFWCNPISGHATLYWYQQILGQGPKLLIQFQNNGVVDDSQLPKDRFSAERLKGVDSTLKIQPAKLEDSAVYLCASSLVWDRYNEQFFGPGTRLTVL.